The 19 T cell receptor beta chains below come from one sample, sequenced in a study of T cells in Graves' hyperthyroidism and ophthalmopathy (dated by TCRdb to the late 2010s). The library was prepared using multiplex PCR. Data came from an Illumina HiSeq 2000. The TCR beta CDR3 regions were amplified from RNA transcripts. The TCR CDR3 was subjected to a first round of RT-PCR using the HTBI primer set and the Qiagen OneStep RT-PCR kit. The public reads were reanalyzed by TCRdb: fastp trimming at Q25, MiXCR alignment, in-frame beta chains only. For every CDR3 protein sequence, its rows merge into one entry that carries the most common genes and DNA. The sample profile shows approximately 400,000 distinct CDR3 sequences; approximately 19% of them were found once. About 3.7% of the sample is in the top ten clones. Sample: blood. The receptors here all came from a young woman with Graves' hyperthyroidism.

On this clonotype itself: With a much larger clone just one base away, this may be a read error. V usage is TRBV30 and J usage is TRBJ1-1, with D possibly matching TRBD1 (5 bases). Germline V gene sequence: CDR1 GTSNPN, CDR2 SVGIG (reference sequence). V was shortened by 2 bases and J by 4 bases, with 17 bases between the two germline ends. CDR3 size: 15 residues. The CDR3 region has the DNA TGTGCCTGGAGTTGGCTAGGGACGGCGAGCACTGAAGCTTTCTTT. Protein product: CAWSWLGTASTEAFF. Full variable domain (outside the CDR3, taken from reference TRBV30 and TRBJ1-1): SQTIHQWPATLVQPVGSPLSLECTVEGTSNPNLYWYRQAAGRGLQLLFYSVGIGQISSEVPQNLSASRPQDRQFILSSKKLLLSDSGFYLCAWSWLGTASTEAFFGQGTRLTVV.

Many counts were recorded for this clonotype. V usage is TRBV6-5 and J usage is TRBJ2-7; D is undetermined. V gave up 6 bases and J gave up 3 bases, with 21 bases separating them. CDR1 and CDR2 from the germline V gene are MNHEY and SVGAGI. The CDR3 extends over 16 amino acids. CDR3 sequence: CASRSPSPAYRYEQYF. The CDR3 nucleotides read TGTGCCAGCAGAAGTCCCTCTCCCGCCTACCGCTACGAGCAGTACTTC.

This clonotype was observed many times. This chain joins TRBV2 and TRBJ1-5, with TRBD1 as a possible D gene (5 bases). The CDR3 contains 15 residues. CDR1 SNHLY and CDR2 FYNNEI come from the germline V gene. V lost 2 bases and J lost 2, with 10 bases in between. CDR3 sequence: CASSEWEQGNQPQHF. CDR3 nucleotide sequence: TGTGCCAGCAGTGAATGGGAACAGGGCAATCAGCCCCAGCATTTT.

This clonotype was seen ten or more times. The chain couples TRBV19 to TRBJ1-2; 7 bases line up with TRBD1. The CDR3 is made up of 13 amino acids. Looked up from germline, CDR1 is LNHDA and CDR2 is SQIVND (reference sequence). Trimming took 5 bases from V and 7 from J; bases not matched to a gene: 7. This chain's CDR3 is CASSLTGEVGYTF. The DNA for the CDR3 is TGTGCCAGTAGTCTTACAGGGGAAGTTGGCTACACCTTC.

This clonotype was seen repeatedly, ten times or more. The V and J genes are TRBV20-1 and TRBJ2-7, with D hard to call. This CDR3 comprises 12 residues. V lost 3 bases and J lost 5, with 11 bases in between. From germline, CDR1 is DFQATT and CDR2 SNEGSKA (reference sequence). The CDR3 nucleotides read TGCAGTGCTAGTCCCGTCAGCAACGAGCAGTACTTC. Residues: CSASPVSNEQYF.

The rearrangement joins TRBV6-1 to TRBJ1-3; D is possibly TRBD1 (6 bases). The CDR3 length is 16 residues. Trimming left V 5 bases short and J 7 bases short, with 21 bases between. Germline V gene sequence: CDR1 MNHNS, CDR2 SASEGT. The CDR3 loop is CASSPLGGPTVNTIYF. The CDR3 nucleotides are TGTGCCAGCAGTCCCCTTGGGGGGCCAACGGTGAACACCATATATTTT.

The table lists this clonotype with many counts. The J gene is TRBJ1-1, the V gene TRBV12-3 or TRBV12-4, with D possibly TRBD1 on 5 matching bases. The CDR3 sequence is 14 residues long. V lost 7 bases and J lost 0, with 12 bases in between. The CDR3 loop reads CASTMGRMNTEAFF. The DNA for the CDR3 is TGTGCCAGCACCATGGGACGGATGAACACTGAAGCTTTCTTT.

The CDR3 nucleotides are TGTGCCAGTAGTATATCGACGGGGCCGAACACTGAAGCTTTCTTT. Its protein is CASSISTGPNTEAFF. The chain has TRBV19 and TRBJ1-1, with a tentative D call TRBD1 (5 bases). V lost 2 bases to trimming and J lost 1 base, with 11 bases between them. This CDR3 is 15 amino acids long. Per the germline V gene, CDR1 is LNHDA and CDR2 is SQIVND (reference sequence).

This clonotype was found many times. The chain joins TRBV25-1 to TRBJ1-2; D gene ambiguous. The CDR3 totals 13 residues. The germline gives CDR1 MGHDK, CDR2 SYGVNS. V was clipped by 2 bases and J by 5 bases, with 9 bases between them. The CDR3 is CASSEPSSYGYTF. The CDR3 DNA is TGTGCCAGCAGTGAACCCAGCTCTTATGGCTACACCTTC.

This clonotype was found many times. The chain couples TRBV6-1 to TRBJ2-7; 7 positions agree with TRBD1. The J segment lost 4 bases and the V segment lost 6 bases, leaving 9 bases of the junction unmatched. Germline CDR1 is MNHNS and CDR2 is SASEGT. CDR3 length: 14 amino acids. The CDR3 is CASRPYRGPYEQYF. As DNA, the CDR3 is TGTGCCAGCAGACCTTACAGGGGACCGTACGAGCAGTACTTC.

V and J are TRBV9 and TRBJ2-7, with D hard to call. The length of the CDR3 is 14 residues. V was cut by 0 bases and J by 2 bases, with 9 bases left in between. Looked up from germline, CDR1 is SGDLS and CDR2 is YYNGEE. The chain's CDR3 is CASSVGDVTYEQYF. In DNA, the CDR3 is TGTGCCAGCAGCGTAGGCGACGTCACCTACGAGCAGTACTTC.

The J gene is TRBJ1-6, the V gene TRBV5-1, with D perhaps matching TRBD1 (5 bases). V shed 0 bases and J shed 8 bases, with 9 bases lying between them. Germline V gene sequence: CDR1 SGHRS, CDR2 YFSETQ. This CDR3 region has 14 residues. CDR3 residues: CASSLEGSYSPLHF. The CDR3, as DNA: TGCGCCAGCAGCTTGGAGGGGAGTTATTCACCCCTCCACTTT.

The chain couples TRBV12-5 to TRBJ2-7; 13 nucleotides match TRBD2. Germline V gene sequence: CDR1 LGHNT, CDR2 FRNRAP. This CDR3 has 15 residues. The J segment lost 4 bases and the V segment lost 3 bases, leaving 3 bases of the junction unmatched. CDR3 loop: CASGLRTSGSYEQYF. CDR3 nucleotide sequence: TGTGCTAGTGGTTTACGGACTAGCGGGAGTTACGAGCAGTACTTC.

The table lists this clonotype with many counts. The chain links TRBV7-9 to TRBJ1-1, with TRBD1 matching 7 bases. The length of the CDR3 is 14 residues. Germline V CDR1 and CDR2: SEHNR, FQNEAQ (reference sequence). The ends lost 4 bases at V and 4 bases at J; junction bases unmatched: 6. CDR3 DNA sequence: TGTGCCAGCAGCTCGTTCACAGGGGCCACTGAAGCTTTCTTT. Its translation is CASSSFTGATEAFF. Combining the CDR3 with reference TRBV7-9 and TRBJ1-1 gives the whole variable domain DTGVSQNPRHKITKRGQNVTFRCDPISEHNRLYWYRQTLGQGPEFLTYFQNEAQLEKSRLLSDRFSAERPKGSFSTLEIQRTEQGDSAMYLCASSSFTGATEAFFGQGTRLTVV.

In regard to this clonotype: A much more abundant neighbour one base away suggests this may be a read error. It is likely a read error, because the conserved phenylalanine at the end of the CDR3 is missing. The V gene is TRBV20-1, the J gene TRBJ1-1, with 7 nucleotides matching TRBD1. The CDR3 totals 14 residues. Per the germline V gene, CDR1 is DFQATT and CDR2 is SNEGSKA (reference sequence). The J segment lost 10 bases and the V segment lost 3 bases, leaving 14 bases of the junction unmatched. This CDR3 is CSARSGQQSIGAFY. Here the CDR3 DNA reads TGCAGTGCTAGGTCGGGACAGCAATCGATAGGAGCTTTCTAT.

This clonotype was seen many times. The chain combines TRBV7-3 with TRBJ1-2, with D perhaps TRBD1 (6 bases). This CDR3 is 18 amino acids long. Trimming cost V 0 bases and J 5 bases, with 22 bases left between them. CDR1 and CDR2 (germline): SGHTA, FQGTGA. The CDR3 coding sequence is TGTGCCAGCAGCTTAACGCGTTTAGCCCGGACAACAGGGTATGGCTACACCTTC. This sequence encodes CASSLTRLARTTGYGYTF.

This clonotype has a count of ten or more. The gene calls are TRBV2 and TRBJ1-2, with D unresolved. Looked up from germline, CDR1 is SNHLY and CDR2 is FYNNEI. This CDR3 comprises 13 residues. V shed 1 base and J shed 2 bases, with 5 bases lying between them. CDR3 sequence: CASSEEQNYGYTF. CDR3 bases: TGTGCCAGCAGTGAAGAGCAGAACTATGGCTACACCTTC.

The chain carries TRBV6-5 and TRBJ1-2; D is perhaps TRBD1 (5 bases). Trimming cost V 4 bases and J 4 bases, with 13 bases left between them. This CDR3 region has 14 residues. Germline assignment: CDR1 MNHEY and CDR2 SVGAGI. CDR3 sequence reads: CASSSRGVSYGYTF. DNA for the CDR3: TGTGCCAGCAGTTCCCGAGGGGTTAGCTATGGCTACACCTTC.

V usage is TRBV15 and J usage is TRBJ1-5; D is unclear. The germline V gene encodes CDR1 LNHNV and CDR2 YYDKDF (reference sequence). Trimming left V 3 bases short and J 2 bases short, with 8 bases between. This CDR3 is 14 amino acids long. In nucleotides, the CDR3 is TGTGCCACCAGCAGTGGGTATGGCAATCAGCCCCAGCATTTT. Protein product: CATSSGYGNQPQHF.